The present TCR beta chain was sequenced within a study of cytomegalovirus exposure and HLA in healthy donors. PCR used 60 Vbeta primers and 13 Jbeta primers. Original processing notes: In a later analysis, roughly 86 million unique TCR beta chains included roughly 11 million shared by two or more donors. The table came from immunoSEQ multiplex PCR; TCRdb's copy has only in-frame clones and leaves some out. V, J and clone size are those of that table, while D and trimming were read from the DNA. Its table records approximately 110,000 clones. Study results and caveats: According to an earlier analysis, most TCR beta V segments yielded productive rearrangements about 87% or about 30% of the time.

The V and J ends lost 4 bases and 1 base, in that order; junction bases with no gene match: 2. Germline V CDR1 and CDR2: LGHNA, YNFKEQ. This CDR3 comprises 15 residues. As for this clone: The antigen is unknown.

This clonotype was sampled from a man aged 35-49 years in good health and CMV-seropositive. The sequenced material came from PBMCs. The chain couples TRBV4-2 to TRBJ2-7; 12 bases map to TRBD2. The DNA of the CDR3 is TGTGCCAGCAGCCCGACTAGCGGGAGTTCCTACGAGCAGTACTTC. This encodes CASSPTSGSSYEQYF.